Below are 28 T cell receptor beta chains sequenced from a single sample in a study of T cell responses to AZD1222 COVID-19 vaccine. Profiling relied on immunoSEQ multiplex PCR, and the TCRdb table lists in-frame clones only, not all of them. The sample lists 100,000 to 150,000 clones, about 90% occurring once. The source was peripheral blood, collected on day 0 of MenACWY control vaccination. These receptors were taken from an adult in good health.

J is TRBJ1-5 and V is TRBV6-8; weak D call: TRBD1 (5 bases). The CDR3 extends over 22 amino acids. From germline, CDR1 is MNHGY and CDR2 SAAAGT. Trimming pared 3 bases from V and 2 bases from J, leaving 32 bases between. The CDR3 nucleotides read TGTGCCAGCAGTTATTTCCGCGACCGAAGACAGTATCGTAGCAGTTGCAATCAGCCCCAGCATTTT. Protein product: CASSYFRDRRQYRSSCNQPQHF.

The V and J genes are TRBV2 and TRBJ2-7, with D possibly being TRBD2 (6 bases). The germline gives CDR1 SNHLY, CDR2 FYNNEI. This CDR3 has 16 residues. The V and J ends lost 4 bases and 7 bases respectively, with 23 bases between them. CDR3 DNA: TGTGCCAGCAGTGTGCGCTGGGTAGCGGCCTCGGGGGAGCAGTACTTC. Its translation: CASSVRWVAASGEQYF.

The chain links TRBV7-9 to TRBJ1-1, with a tentative D call TRBD1 (5 bases). With 4 bases removed from V and 3 bases from J, the gap between germline ends came to 12 bases. The CDR3 is made up of 14 amino acids. Germline V lookup: CDR1 SEHNR, CDR2 FQNEAQ (reference sequence). CDR3 sequence reads: CASSSGPLDTEAFF. In nucleotides, the CDR3 is TGTGCCAGCAGCTCGGGACCGTTGGACACTGAAGCTTTCTTT. Supplemented by reference TRBV7-9 and TRBJ1-1, the full variable domain reads DTGVSQNPRHKITKRGQNVTFRCDPISEHNRLYWYRQTLGQGPEFLTYFQNEAQLEKSRLLSDRFSAERPKGSFSTLEIQRTEQGDSAMYLCASSSGPLDTEAFFGQGTRLTVV.

Only a few counts were recorded for this clone. The V and J genes are TRBV24-1 and TRBJ1-3; perhaps TRBD1 as D (5 bases). The CDR3 consists of 14 residues. V was pared by 8 bases and J by 7 bases, with 17 bases between. From germline, CDR1 is KGHDR and CDR2 SFDVKD. CDR3 bases: TGTGCCACCACTGACTACAGGACCGGGAACACCATATATTTT. Translating gives CATTDYRTGNTIYF.

This chain connects TRBV27 to TRBJ2-3, with TRBD2 matching over 13 bases. The J segment lost 3 bases and the V segment lost 6 bases, leaving 3 bases of the junction unmatched. The CDR3 is 15 amino acids. Germline values: CDR1 MNHEY, CDR2 SMNVEV (reference sequence). The CDR3 protein is CASRGGLAGTDTQYF. Written as DNA, the CDR3 is TGTGCCAGCAGGGGGGGACTAGCGGGGACAGATACGCAGTATTTT.

The chain combines TRBV5-1 with TRBJ2-7; TRBD2 agrees at 8 bases. Trimming removed 4 bases from V and 4 bases from J; junction bases left unmatched: 4. The CDR3 length is 13 residues. Germline CDR1 reads SGHRS; CDR2 reads YFSETQ. The CDR3 nucleotides read TGCGCCAGCAGCCTGGAGCGGGAGTACGAGCAGTACGTC. Amino acid sequence: CASSLEREYEQYV.

The chain links TRBV2 to TRBJ2-5; D remains unclear. V lost 7 bases and J lost 3, with 9 bases in between. This CDR3 contains 12 residues. In germline, CDR1 is SNHLY, CDR2 FYNNEI. The CDR3 DNA reads TGTGCCAGCACAGAGACCGAAGAGACCCAGTACTTC. Its protein product is CASTETEETQYF.

This chain joins TRBV7-8 and TRBJ1-6; D gene ambiguous. Per germline, CDR1 SGHVS and CDR2 FQNEAQ. Trimming cost V 1 base and J 8 bases, with 9 bases left between them. The CDR3 spans 14 residues. The CDR3 reads CASSLEGHYSPLHF. CDR3 DNA sequence: TGTGCCAGCAGCTTAGAGGGCCACTATTCACCCCTCCACTTT.

The chain recombines TRBV2 with TRBJ1-5, with unresolved D. Trimming cost V 3 bases and J 0 bases, with 15 bases left between them. CDR1 is SNHLY, CDR2 FYNNEI, per germline. The CDR3 is 17 amino acids. The CDR3 protein is CASSESLRIFSNQPQHF. The CDR3 nucleotides read TGTGCCAGCAGTGAGTCCCTTAGAATTTTTAGCAATCAGCCCCAGCATTTT.

The chain uses TRBV19 and TRBJ1-5, with D possibly being TRBD1 (5 bases). Germline V gives CDR1 LNHDA, CDR2 SQIVND (reference sequence). V lost 5 bases and J 9 bases, leaving 11 bases between the germline ends. The CDR3 is made up of 12 amino acids. The CDR3 spells CASSVLGGPQHF. The CDR3 nucleotides read TGTGCCAGTAGTGTCCTCGGGGGGCCCCAGCATTTT.

This clone was detected once. The CDR3 is CSVEGDIQETQYF. The CDR3 DNA follows: TGCAGCGTTGAAGGGGACATCCAAGAGACCCAGTACTTC. This rearrangement joins TRBV29-1 to TRBJ2-5; possible D gene TRBD1, 6 bases. The ends were cut back, 1 base at V and 1 base at J, with 7 bases in the middle. CDR1 is SQVTM, CDR2 ANQGSEA, per germline. This CDR3 has 13 amino acids.

V and J are TRBV5-4 and TRBJ1-1, with D perhaps matching TRBD1 (5 bases). The CDR3 loop spans 15 amino acids. Germline loops: CDR1 SGHNT, CDR2 YYREEE (reference sequence). Between the trimmed V and J ends, which lost 0 bases and 1 base, there was a span of 10 bases. As DNA, the CDR3 is TGTGCCAGCAGCTTGGGGGGCAGGTCGAACACTGAAGCTTTCTTT. As protein: CASSLGGRSNTEAFF.

The chain is built from TRBV18 and TRBJ2-2; 9 nucleotides align to TRBD1. Trimming at V came to 4 bases and at J to 7 bases, leaving 7 bases not matched to a gene. Germline CDR1 is KGHSH and CDR2 is LQKENI. The CDR3 runs to 15 residues. The CDR3 here is CASSQQGAQVGELFF. The CDR3 bases are TGTGCCAGCTCACAACAGGGGGCGCAGGTCGGGGAGCTGTTTTTT.

This clone was seen a few times. The V gene is TRBV21-1, the J gene TRBJ1-5. TRBV21-1 represents a pseudogene. The CDR3 is 14 amino acids. CDR3 nucleotides: TGTGCCAGCAGCCCAGGACCCCGGGATCAGCCCCAGCATTTT. This translates into CASSPGPRDQPQHF.

For the CDR3, the DNA is TGCGCCAGCAGCCAAGACAGGGAAATCCGAGAGACCCAGTACTTC. Its translation is CASSQDREIRETQYF. The chain is built from TRBV4-1 and TRBJ2-5; D is perhaps TRBD1 (5 bases). The CDR3 contains 15 residues. The V gene lost 0 bases and the J gene lost 4 bases, with 12 bases spanning the gap. The V gene's germline CDR1 is MGHRA and CDR2 YSYEKL.

J is TRBJ1-2 and V is TRBV5-4; possible D gene TRBD1, 6 bases. Germline assignment: CDR1 SGHNT and CDR2 YYREEE (reference sequence). Trimming cost V 6 bases and J 3 bases, with 15 bases left between them. The CDR3 runs 14 residues. For the CDR3, the DNA is TGTGCCAGCACCAGACGAGGGGGGGACTATGGCTACACCTTC. Translation: CASTRRGGDYGYTF.

V gene TRBV2 combines with J gene TRBJ2-1, with 15 bases matching TRBD2. With V trimmed by 4 bases and J by 8 bases, 6 bases remained unmatched. Germline assignment: CDR1 SNHLY and CDR2 FYNNEI. The CDR3 is made up of 16 amino acids. CDR3 nucleotides: TGTGCCAGCAGTGGAGCCGGGACTAGCGGGAGGCATGAGCAGTTCTTC. It is translated as CASSGAGTSGRHEQFF. The full variable domain, rest sourced from reference TRBV2 and TRBJ2-1, is EPEVTQTPSHQVTQMGQEVILRCVPISNHLYFYWYRQILGQKVEFLVSFYNNEISEKSEIFDDQFSVERPDGSNFTLKIRSTKLEDSAMYFCASSGAGTSGRHEQFFGPGTRLTVL.

This clone was counted a few times. The chain combines TRBV4-2 with TRBJ2-1; maybe TRBD2 (5 bases). The V and J ends lost 1 base and 1 base respectively, with 11 bases between them. Germline assignment: CDR1 LGHNA and CDR2 YNFKEQ. The CDR3 is made up of 16 amino acids. CDR3 nucleotide sequence: TGTGCCAGCAGCCAAGTCTTACTAGGATCCTACAATGAGCAGTTCTTC. Its translation is CASSQVLLGSYNEQFF.

The chain carries TRBV28 and TRBJ1-2; perhaps TRBD1 as D (5 bases). Per germline, CDR1 MDHEN and CDR2 SYDVKM. V lost 11 bases and J lost 4, with 23 bases in between. The CDR3 covers 15 residues. CDR3 in DNA: TGTGCCGGCATCACCCCAGCAAGGGGTGGCTATGGCTACACCTTC. It specifies CAGITPARGGYGYTF.

The chain couples TRBV4-2 to TRBJ2-7; D may match TRBD1 or TRBD2 (5 bases each). The CDR3 sequence is 16 residues long. Germline loops: CDR1 LGHNA, CDR2 YNFKEQ. The germline V and J ends were trimmed by 0 bases and 1 base, with 13 bases remaining between them. In DNA, the CDR3 is TGTGCCAGCAGCCAAGACGGGACCACCAGTTCCTACGAGCAGTACTTC. Translation gives CASSQDGTTSSYEQYF.

This chain uses TRBV5-1 with TRBJ2-1, with 12 bases aligning to TRBD2. The CDR3 length is 18 residues. J was trimmed by 0 bases and V by 5 bases; bases with no gene match: 9. CDR1 and CDR2 (germline): SGHRS, YFSETQ. Written as DNA, the CDR3 is TGCGCCAGCAGTAAACTAGCGGGGGGCGTTAGCTCCTACAATGAGCAGTTCTTC. It codes for CASSKLAGGVSSYNEQFF.

The genes are TRBV5-1 and TRBJ2-2, with 9 positions matching TRBD2. The CDR3 sequence is 17 residues long. Looked up from germline, CDR1 is SGHRS and CDR2 is YFSETQ. The V segment lost 4 bases and the J segment 7 bases; nucleotides outside the gene matches: 14. CDR3 loop: CASSPGTSTGGSGELFF. CDR3 nucleotide sequence: TGCGCCAGCAGCCCCGGGACTAGCACCGGGGGGAGCGGGGAGCTGTTTTTT.

This clone appeared once. The rearrangement uses TRBV27 and TRBJ2-7; a possible D gene is TRBD1 (6 bases). Trimming took off 6 bases at V and 5 bases at J, with 17 bases between the two ends. The V gene's germline CDR1 is MNHEY and CDR2 SMNVEV (reference sequence). This CDR3 has 14 amino acids. CDR3 residues: CASRPWGAGDEQYF. In nucleotides, the CDR3 is TGTGCCAGCAGACCGTGGGGCGCAGGGGACGAGCAGTACTTC.

The chain uses TRBV10-1 and TRBJ2-2, with D unclear. Germline values: CDR1 WNHNN, CDR2 SYGVQD (reference sequence). The CDR3 runs to 14 residues. The germline V and J ends were trimmed by 4 bases and 2 bases, with 8 bases remaining between them. The CDR3 nucleotides are TGCGCCAGCAGTGCACGACATAACACCGGGGAGCTGTTTTTT. Its protein is CASSARHNTGELFF.

The chain links TRBV28 to TRBJ1-1; TRBD1 is a possible D gene (6 bases). Trimming shortened V by 5 bases and J by 1 base, and 14 bases separated the two germline ends. Germline V gene lookup returns CDR1 MDHEN and CDR2 SYDVKM. The CDR3 spans 15 residues. In DNA form, the CDR3 reads TGTGCCAGCAGTCCACACAGGGAAGCGAACACTGAAGCTTTCTTT. Its translation: CASSPHREANTEAFF.

This clone showed up just once. The rearrangement links TRBV6-2 or TRBV6-3 to TRBJ2-3, with D possibly being TRBD1 (6 bases). Trimming took off 6 bases at V and 5 bases at J, with 12 bases between the two ends. This CDR3 spans 13 amino acids. CDR1 MNHEY and CDR2 SVGEGT come from the germline V gene. CDR3 sequence (DNA): TGTGCCAGCAGCCGAGGACAGAGAGATACGCAGTATTTT. Its protein is CASSRGQRDTQYF.

This rearrangement joins TRBV14 to TRBJ2-2; D unclear. This CDR3 has 15 amino acids. Trimming removed 0 bases from V and 8 bases from J, with 13 bases in between. Germline CDR1 reads SGHDN; CDR2 reads FVKESK. The CDR3, as DNA: TGTGCCAGCAGCCAAGATCTTCCCCCGAAGGGGGAGCTGTTTTTT. Translating it yields CASSQDLPPKGELFF.

This rearrangement joins TRBV14 to TRBJ1-2, with D possibly being TRBD1 (5 bases). Germline values: CDR1 SGHDN, CDR2 FVKESK. The CDR3 is made up of 15 amino acids. Trimming shortened V by 0 bases and J by 3 bases, and 11 bases separated the two germline ends. The CDR3 DNA reads as TGTGCCAGCAGCCAAGAGGGGGATGAGTACTATGGCTACACCTTC. This sequence encodes CASSQEGDEYYGYTF.